These T cell receptor beta chains were read from a single sample in a study of technical replicates of blood from a handful of donors. The table came from immunoSEQ multiplex PCR; TCRdb's copy has only in-frame clones and leaves some out. The table records approximately 53,000 clones, about 96% of them present only once. Source material: T cells isolated from PBMCs. These receptors all stem from a human donor in good health. Both conserved end residues are part of each CDR3. Fields, in order: clone size, V gene, J gene, D gene, CDR3 DNA, CDR3 protein. The D gene is left open where the match is weak. Size values are once, few and many counts, or a class for expanded clones, and some rows have none.

once	TRBV10-1	TRBJ2-1	TRBD2	TGCGCCAGCAGTGATAGCGGGATCTCCTACAATGAGCAGTTCTTC	CASSDSGISYNEQFF
.	TRBV28	TRBJ1-2	.	TGTGCCAGCAGTTTGGGACACGTCTATGGCTACACCTTC	CASSLGHVYGYTF
.	TRBV25-1	TRBJ1-2	.	TGTGCCAGCAGTGTTGGCAGGGGCTATGGCTACACCTTC	CASSVGRGYGYTF
.	TRBV28	TRBJ1-1	.	TGTGCCAGCAGTTTCGGGGGGGGGAACACTGAAGCTTTCTTT	CASSFGGGNTEAFF
.	TRBV5-1	TRBJ2-7	.	TGCGCCAGCAGCTTCCGGGAGCACTACGAGCAGTACTTC	CASSFREHYEQYF
.	TRBV7-9	TRBJ1-5	.	TGTGCCAGCAGCTTAGATGAATCGGCCCAGCATTTT	CASSLDESAQHF
.	TRBV4-2	TRBJ1-4	TRBD1	TGTGCCAGCTGCCAGACAGGGGTGGAAAAACTGTTTTTT	CASCQTGVEKLFF
.	TRBV30	TRBJ2-7	TRBD1	TGTGCCTGGACGATCTCGGGACAGGGAGGGGAGCAGTACTTC	CAWTISGQGGEQYF
once	TRBV9	TRBJ1-2	.	TGTGCCAGCAGCGTAGATCAGCGGCCCCATGGCTACACCTTC	CASSVDQRPHGYTF
.	TRBV6-5	TRBJ1-1	TRBD1	TGTGCCAGCAGTTACTCTGGGACAGGGGGCACTGAAGCTTTCTTT	CASSYSGTGGTEAFF
.	TRBV5-1	TRBJ2-7	.	TGCGCCAGCAGCTTGGCCCCCGAAAGGGAGCTCCACGAGCAGTACTTC	CASSLAPERELHEQYF
.	TRBV7-2	TRBJ1-4	.	TGTGCCAGCAGCTTCCTAGGAAATGAAAAACTGTTTTTT	CASSFLGNEKLFF
.	TRBV30	TRBJ2-1	.	TGTGCCTGGAGTGGTAGCAGGGGTGAGCAGTTCTTC	CAWSGSRGEQFF
.	TRBV5-1	TRBJ2-2	TRBD2	TGCGCCAGCAGCTTACTAGCGGGAGACACCGGGGAGCTGTTTTTT	CASSLLAGDTGELFF
.	TRBV4-1	TRBJ1-2	.	TGCGCCAGCAGCCAAGATGGCAGGGTCTATGGCTACACCTTC	CASSQDGRVYGYTF
once	TRBV27	TRBJ2-3	TRBD1	TGTGCCAGCAGTCTAAAACGACAGGGATCGACAGATACGCAGTATTTT	CASSLKRQGSTDTQYF
.	TRBV4-1	TRBJ1-1	TRBD1	TGCGCCAGCAGCCCCCGGGACAGGGGGCGATATACTGAAGCTTTCTTT	CASSPRDRGRYTEAFF
.	TRBV28	TRBJ1-5	.	TGTGCCAGCAGTTTGGACGGGGGGGGTCAGCCCCAGCATTTT	CASSLDGGGQPQHF
once	TRBV27	TRBJ1-1	TRBD1	TGTGCCAGCAGTAGGAAGGGGGCGTCTCGCACTGAAGCTTTCTTT	CASSRKGASRTEAFF
.	TRBV7-2	TRBJ2-3	.	TGTGCCAGCAGCTTAGCGCTAATAAGTCTCGGCAGGGGTCTTACTGATACGCAGTATTTT	CASSLALISLGRGLTDTQYF
.	TRBV7-9	TRBJ2-7	.	TGTGCCAGCAGCTTAGCTCTGGGAGCGGACGAGCAGTACTTC	CASSLALGADEQYF
.	TRBV19	TRBJ1-1	.	TGTGCCAGTACCCCCACCAGGGAGAACACTGAAGCTTTCTTT	CASTPTRENTEAFF
.	TRBV6-5	TRBJ1-2	TRBD1	TGTGCCAGCAGTCCCCGGACAGGATACGGCTACACCTTC	CASSPRTGYGYTF
.	TRBV29-1	TRBJ2-1	.	TGCAGCCCTTATGCCCGGGGTGAGCAGTTCTTC	CSPYARGEQFF
.	TRBV14	TRBJ2-7	TRBD2	TGTGCCAGCAGCCATGGGACTAGCACCAACGGGATATACGAGCAGTACTTC	CASSHGTSTNGIYEQYF
.	TRBV5-5	TRBJ2-3	TRBD1	TGTGCCAGCAGCTTCCGGGACAGGGGCACAGATACGCAGTATTTT	CASSFRDRGTDTQYF
.	TRBV13	TRBJ2-7	TRBD2	TGTGCCAGCAGCTTCCCTAGCGGGAGGGCCTCAGACGAGCAGTACTTC	CASSFPSGRASDEQYF
.	TRBV11-3	TRBJ2-1	.	TGTGCCAGCAGCTTAGAAGGGGGCTCCTACAATGAGCAGTTCTTC	CASSLEGGSYNEQFF
.	TRBV18	TRBJ1-4	.	TGTGCCAGCTCAGGACAGAATGAAAAACTGTTTTTT	CASSGQNEKLFF
.	TRBV2	TRBJ1-1	.	TGTGCCAGCAGTGAAACCAGGGAAAGGCGGGGTGAAGCTTTCTTT	CASSETRERRGEAFF
.	TRBV7-2	TRBJ2-7	TRBD2	TGTGCCAGCAGCTTATTCTTAGCGGGAGTATCCGAGCAGTACTTC	CASSLFLAGVSEQYF
once	TRBV10-2	TRBJ2-7	.	TGCGCCAGCAGAACCACCTCGGAGGGAGAGGGCTACGAGCAGTACTTC	CASRTTSEGEGYEQYF
.	TRBV5-1	TRBJ2-2	.	TGCGCCAGCAGGACGGGACTCCAGAACACCGGGGAGCTGTTTTTT	CASRTGLQNTGELFF
.	TRBV25-1	TRBJ1-1	.	TGTGCCAGCATCCCAGGGGTGAACACTGAAGCTTTCTTT	CASIPGVNTEAFF
.	TRBV13	TRBJ1-1	TRBD1	TGTGCCAGCAGCACCATACAGGGGGCAAATGAAGCTTTCTTT	CASSTIQGANEAFF
few	TRBV19	TRBJ2-7	TRBD2	TGTGCCAGTAGTCCTATGACTAGCGGGAGGGCCGAGCAGTACTTC	CASSPMTSGRAEQYF
.	TRBV30	TRBJ2-4	TRBD1	TGTGCCTGGAGTCCGACAGGGTTGGGAAACATTCAGTACTTC	CAWSPTGLGNIQYF
.	TRBV6-5	TRBJ2-1	TRBD2	TGTGCCAGCAGTCGCTTAGCTAGCGGGAGCGATGAGCAGTTCTTC	CASSRLASGSDEQFF
.	TRBV18	TRBJ2-3	TRBD1	TGTGCCAGCTCACAGGGGGCTAGCACAGATACGCAGTATTTT	CASSQGASTDTQYF
.	TRBV28	TRBJ1-2	.	TGTGCCAGCAGTTTACCAGTAAACTATGGCTACACCTTC	CASSLPVNYGYTF
.	TRBV5-5	TRBJ1-5	TRBD1	TGTGCCAGCAGCCCGGACAGGGGGCCGAGCAATCAGCCCCAGCATTTT	CASSPDRGPSNQPQHF
once	TRBV5-6	TRBJ2-7	TRBD1	TGTGCCAGCAGCTCAGGGGGCTTGAGCTCCTACGAGCAGTACTTC	CASSSGGLSSYEQYF
.	TRBV6-5	TRBJ2-7	.	TGTGCCAGCAGCCCCGACGGGGGTCTCTCTTACGAGCAGTACTTC	CASSPDGGLSYEQYF
.	TRBV7-9	TRBJ1-2	TRBD1	TGTGCCAGCAGCTTAGGGGACAGGCGCGGCTACACCTTC	CASSLGDRRGYTF
.	TRBV7-9	TRBJ1-2	TRBD1	TGTGCCGGGCACAGGGGAGACTATGGCTACACCTTC	CAGHRGDYGYTF
.	TRBV6-5	TRBJ1-1	.	TGTGCCAGCACTTACGGATGGGGGCTCAACACTGAAGCTTTCTTT	CASTYGWGLNTEAFF
once	TRBV5-1	TRBJ2-3	TRBD2	TGCGCCAGCAGCTTGCCTAGCGGGAGAGATACGCAGTATTTT	CASSLPSGRDTQYF
.	TRBV19	TRBJ2-7	.	TGTGCCAGTAGTCGGGGCGGGATACGGTACGAGCAGTACTTC	CASSRGGIRYEQYF
.	TRBV5-1	TRBJ1-2	.	TGCGCCAGCAGAGCTCAGGGCCCGGGGGGCTATGGCTACACCTTC	CASRAQGPGGYGYTF
once	TRBV6-5	TRBJ2-7	.	TGTGCCAGCAGTTACTCGCTCAGCTCCTACGAGCAGTACTTC	CASSYSLSSYEQYF
.	TRBV11-2	TRBJ2-7	.	TGTGCCAGCAGGAGAGGGATATACGAGCAGTACTTC	CASRRGIYEQYF
.	TRBV11-2	TRBJ2-5	TRBD2	TGTGCCAGCAGCTTAGGGGACTACCAATTTCAAGAGACCCAGTACTTC	CASSLGDYQFQETQYF
.	TRBV19	TRBJ2-7	.	TGTGCCAGTAGTATTGAGTGGACTTCCTCCTACGAGCAGTACTTC	CASSIEWTSSYEQYF
.	TRBV9	TRBJ1-3	.	TGTGCCAGCAGCGAGAGGCCGAACTCTGGAAACACCATATATTTT	CASSERPNSGNTIYF
.	TRBV28	TRBJ2-7	TRBD2	TGTGCCAGCAGGACTAGCGGAACCTACGAGCAGTACTTC	CASRTSGTYEQYF
.	TRBV27	TRBJ1-1	TRBD1	TGTGCCAGCAAGGCAGGGGGGTTCACTGAAGCTTTCTTT	CASKAGGFTEAFF
.	TRBV19	TRBJ1-3	.	TGTGCCAGTAGTTGGGTCAGGGCCACTGGAAACACCATATATTTT	CASSWVRATGNTIYF
.	TRBV4-3	TRBJ1-2	TRBD1	TGCGCCAGCAGCCGAGAACCGGGACAGCTTAACTATGGCTACACCTTC	CASSREPGQLNYGYTF
.	TRBV5-4	TRBJ2-3	TRBD2	TGTGCCAGCAGCGGGACTAGCGAGGTAGATACGCAGTATTTT	CASSGTSEVDTQYF